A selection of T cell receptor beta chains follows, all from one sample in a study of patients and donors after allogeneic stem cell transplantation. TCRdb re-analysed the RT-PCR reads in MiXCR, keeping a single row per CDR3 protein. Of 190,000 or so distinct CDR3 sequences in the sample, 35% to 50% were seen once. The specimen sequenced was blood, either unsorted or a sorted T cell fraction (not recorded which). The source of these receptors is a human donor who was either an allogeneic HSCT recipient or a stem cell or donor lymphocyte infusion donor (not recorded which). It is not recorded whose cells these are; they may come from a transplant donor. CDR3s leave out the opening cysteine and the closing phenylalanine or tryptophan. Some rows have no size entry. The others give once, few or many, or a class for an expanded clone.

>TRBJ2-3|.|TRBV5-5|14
ASSLPGAGLQDTQY
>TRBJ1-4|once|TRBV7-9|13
ASSSDPATNEKLF
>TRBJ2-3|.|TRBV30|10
AWSVRGDTQY
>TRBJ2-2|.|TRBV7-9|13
ASTPGLAGAGELF
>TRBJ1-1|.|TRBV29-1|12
SVEYGTGATEAF
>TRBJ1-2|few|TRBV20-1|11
SAGLDVAYGYT
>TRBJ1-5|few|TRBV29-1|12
SVSSDLTRQPQH
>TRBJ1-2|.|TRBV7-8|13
ASSLVREVDYGYT
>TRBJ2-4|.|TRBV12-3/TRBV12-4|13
ASSPPSGRRNIQY
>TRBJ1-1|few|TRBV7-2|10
ASSLVTSEAF
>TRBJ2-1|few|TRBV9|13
ASSVEAGLPNEQF
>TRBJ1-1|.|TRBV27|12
ASSYGDGTTEAF
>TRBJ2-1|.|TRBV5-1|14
ASSTRRDSLSNEQF
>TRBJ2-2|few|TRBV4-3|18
ASSQVIGTGSIANTGELF
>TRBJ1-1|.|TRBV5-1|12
ASSPDRGRTEAF
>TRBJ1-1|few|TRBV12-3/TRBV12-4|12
ASSLQEYNTEAF
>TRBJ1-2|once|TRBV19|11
ASQSGGHYGYT
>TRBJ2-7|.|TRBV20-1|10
SARTERYEQY
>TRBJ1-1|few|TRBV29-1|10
SVGPLVTEAF
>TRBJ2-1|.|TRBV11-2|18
ASRPRYRREAGSSYNEQF
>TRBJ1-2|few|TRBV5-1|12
ASRDRYRELGYT
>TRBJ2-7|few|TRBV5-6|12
ASSFGTGTYEQY
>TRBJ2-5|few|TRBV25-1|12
ASSEYGGGETQY
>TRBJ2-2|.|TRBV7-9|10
ASSLAVGELF
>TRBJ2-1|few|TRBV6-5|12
ASSYFRDNNEQF
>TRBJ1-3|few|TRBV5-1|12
ASRDIGSGNTIY
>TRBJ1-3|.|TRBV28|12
ASSPELSGNTIY
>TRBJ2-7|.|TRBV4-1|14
ASSQDPLAGASEQY
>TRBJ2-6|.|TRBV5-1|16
ASSFPPGRGSGANVLT
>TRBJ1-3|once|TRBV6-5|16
ASSYSVQGVRSGNTIY
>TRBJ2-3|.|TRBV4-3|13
ASSQTSGVGDTQY
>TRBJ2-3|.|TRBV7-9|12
ASSFLGKVDTQY
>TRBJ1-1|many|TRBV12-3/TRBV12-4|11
ASSLAGDTEAF
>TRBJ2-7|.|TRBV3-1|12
ASHSGTTPYEQY
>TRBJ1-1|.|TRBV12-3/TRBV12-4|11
ASSDRGATEAF
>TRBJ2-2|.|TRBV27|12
ASSLSGHTGELF
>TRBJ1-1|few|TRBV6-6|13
ASSLQGSLNTEAF
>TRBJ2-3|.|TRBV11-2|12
ASSLEPGPDTQY
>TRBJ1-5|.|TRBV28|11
ASGPGGQEPQH
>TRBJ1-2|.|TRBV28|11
ASSLGGRNGYT
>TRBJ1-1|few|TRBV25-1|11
ASSDGGLTEAF
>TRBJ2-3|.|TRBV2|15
ASSEGTSGTNTDTQY
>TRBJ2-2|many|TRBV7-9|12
ASSLVASTGELF
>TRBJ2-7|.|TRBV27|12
ASSPRTSVYEQY
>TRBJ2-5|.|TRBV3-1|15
ASSQEGLAGGAETQY
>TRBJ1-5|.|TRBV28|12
ATFGQGRNQPQH
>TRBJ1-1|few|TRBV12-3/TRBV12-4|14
ASSLITGGMNTEAF
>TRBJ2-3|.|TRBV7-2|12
ASSFKGPTDTQY
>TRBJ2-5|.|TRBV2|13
ASSKTGASGETQY
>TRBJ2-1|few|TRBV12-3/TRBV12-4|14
ASSLLRAGAYNEQF
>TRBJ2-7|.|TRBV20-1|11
SAISTDTYEQY
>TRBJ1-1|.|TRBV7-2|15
ASSLGPGQGMNTEAF
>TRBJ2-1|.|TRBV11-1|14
ASSLVGLAPFNEQF
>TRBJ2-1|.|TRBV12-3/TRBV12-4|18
ASSLRGGTPKGSSYNEQF
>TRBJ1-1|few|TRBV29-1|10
SVDQGNTEAF
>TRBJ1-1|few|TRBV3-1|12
ASSQAYQNTEAF